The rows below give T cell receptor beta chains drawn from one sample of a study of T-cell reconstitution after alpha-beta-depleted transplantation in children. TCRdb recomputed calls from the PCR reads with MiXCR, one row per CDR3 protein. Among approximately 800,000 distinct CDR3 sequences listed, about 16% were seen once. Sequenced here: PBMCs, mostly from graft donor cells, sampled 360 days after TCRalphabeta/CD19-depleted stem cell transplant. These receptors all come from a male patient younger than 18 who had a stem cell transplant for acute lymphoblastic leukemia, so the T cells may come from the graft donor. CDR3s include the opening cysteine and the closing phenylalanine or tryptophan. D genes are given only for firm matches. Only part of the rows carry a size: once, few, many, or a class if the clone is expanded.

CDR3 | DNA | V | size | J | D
CASSFSGEAFF | TGTGCCAGCAGTTTTTCCGGGGAAGCTTTCTTT | TRBV12-3/TRBV12-4 | NA | TRBJ1-1 | NA
CASSAGWTSPDGEQYF | TGTGCCAGCAGCGCGGGATGGACTAGCCCTGACGGAGAGCAGTACTTC | TRBV9 | NA | TRBJ2-7 | TRBD2
CASSGPMEPAEFF | TGCGCCAGCAGTGGGCCCATGGAACCTGCGGAGTTCTTC | TRBV10-2 | NA | TRBJ2-1 | NA
CATSRRTYNEQFF | TGTGCCACCAGCAGACGAACCTACAATGAGCAGTTCTTC | TRBV15 | NA | TRBJ2-1 | NA
CASSQEGSGGHTYNEQFF | TGTGCCAGCAGCCAAGAAGGATCAGGTGGACACACCTACAATGAGCAGTTCTTC | TRBV4-2 | NA | TRBJ2-1 | NA
CASSHLQGGGNQPQHF | TGCGCCAGCAGCCACCTACAGGGCGGCGGCAATCAGCCCCAGCATTTT | TRBV4-1 | many | TRBJ1-5 | NA
CASSTDRVANEQFF | TGCGCCAGCAGCACGGACAGGGTGGCCAATGAGCAGTTCTTC | TRBV5-1 | few | TRBJ2-1 | TRBD1
CASRSTTGLKLGYTF | TGCGCCAGCAGATCTACGACAGGCCTAAAACTTGGCTACACCTTC | TRBV5-1 | few | TRBJ1-2 | NA
CASSLPGGLANTGELFF | TGTGCCAGCAGCCTACCCGGGGGGCTAGCAAACACCGGGGAGCTGTTTTTT | TRBV4-2 | few | TRBJ2-2 | NA
CSARDESSWRPLYNEQFF | TGCAGTGCTAGAGACGAGAGTTCTTGGAGGCCCCTTTACAATGAGCAGTTCTTC | TRBV20-1 | few | TRBJ2-1 | NA
CAISELAGEETQYF | TGTGCCATCAGTGAACTAGCGGGAGAAGAGACCCAGTACTTC | TRBV10-3 | NA | TRBJ2-5 | TRBD2
CSARGVGNTIYF | TGCAGTGCTAGAGGTGTGGGAAACACCATATATTTT | TRBV20-1 | few | TRBJ1-3 | NA
CASSYRDRANGYTF | TGTGCCAGCAGTTACAGGGACAGGGCGAATGGCTACACCTTC | TRBV6-5 | few | TRBJ1-2 | TRBD1
CASSVELGYEQYF | TGTGCCAGCAGCGTAGAGTTAGGCTACGAGCAGTACTTC | TRBV12-3/TRBV12-4 | many | TRBJ2-7 | NA
CASSHQGPGNTIYF | TGCGCCAGCAGCCATCAGGGTCCTGGAAACACCATATATTTT | TRBV4-1 | many | TRBJ1-3 | NA
CASSLQGNKNIQYF | TGTGCCAGCAGTTTGCAGGGGAACAAAAACATTCAGTACTTC | TRBV27 | few | TRBJ2-4 | NA
CASSVINLRYGYTF | TGCGCCAGCAGCGTCATCAATCTTCGCTATGGCTACACCTTC | TRBV5-1 | few | TRBJ1-2 | NA
CASSLTLNIQYF | TGTGCCAGCAGCTTAACCCTAAACATTCAGTACTTC | TRBV7-9 | few | TRBJ2-4 | NA
CASTRTRNTGELFF | TGTGCCAGCACCAGGACTAGGAACACCGGGGAGCTGTTTTTT | TRBV6-1 | many | TRBJ2-2 | TRBD2
CSARVGQGSHEQYF | TGCAGTGCTAGAGTGGGACAGGGATCCCACGAGCAGTACTTC | TRBV20-1 | few | TRBJ2-7 | TRBD1
CASEEKNTGELFF | TGTGCCAGCGAGGAGAAGAACACCGGGGAGCTGTTTTTT | TRBV27 | NA | TRBJ2-2 | NA
CASSLSQTTVAYEQYF | TGTGCCAGCAGCTTATCCCAAACGACAGTCGCCTACGAGCAGTACTTC | TRBV7-9 | NA | TRBJ2-7 | NA
CASSLYGTGYQPQHF | TGTGCCAGCAGTTTATACGGGACAGGCTATCAGCCCCAGCATTTT | TRBV27 | NA | TRBJ1-5 | TRBD1